A single sample gave rise to the 24 T cell receptor beta chains below, sequenced in a study of blood T cell repertoires in COVID-19. Data came from immunoSEQ multiplex PCR; TCRdb stores just in-frame clones and leaves some out. The repertoire consists of roughly 250,000 clones, with approximately 80% occurring once and the leading ten covering roughly 4%. Sequencing was carried out using peripheral blood. Source of these receptors: a middle-aged woman with active or convalescent COVID-19.

The CDR3 here is CAIQDRGGYGYTF. Written as DNA, the CDR3 is TGTGCCATACAAGACAGGGGAGGCTATGGCTACACCTTC. J is TRBJ1-2 and V is TRBV28; 8 positions match TRBD1. CDR1 is MDHEN, CDR2 SYDVKM, per germline. V trimming: 10 bases; J trimming: 4 bases; junction bases outside the gene matches: 8. This CDR3 comprises 13 residues.

V usage is TRBV11-3 and J usage is TRBJ2-2; 10 bases are shared with TRBD2. The CDR3 is 13 amino acids. V shed 5 bases, J shed 7 bases, and the junction held 1 base outside the gene matches. Germline CDR1 is SGHNT and CDR2 is YENEEA. The CDR3 nucleotides are TGTGCCAGCAGCAGACTAGCGGGCGGGGAGCTGTTTTTT. As protein: CASSRLAGGELFF.

This clone was observed once. The chain uses TRBV30 and TRBJ2-7, with TRBD1 matching 8 bases. Germline CDR1 reads GTSNPN; CDR2 reads SVGIG (reference sequence). The CDR3 is 16 residues long. V lost 3 bases, J lost 1 base, and 11 bases stayed unmatched. CDR3 sequence (DNA): TGTGCCTGGAGCCGAGGGGGCAGGGGGCTTTCCTACGAGCAGTACTTC. Its translation is CAWSRGGRGLSYEQYF.

The chain joins TRBV5-1 to TRBJ2-7, with 9 bases lining up with TRBD2. V dropped 4 bases and J dropped 5; count of bases not matched to a gene: 4. There are 13 residues in the CDR3. Germline lookup yields CDR1 SGHRS and CDR2 YFSETQ. CDR3 bases: TGCGCCAGCAGCACCGGGACTAGCCACGAGCAGTACGTC. Translation gives CASSTGTSHEQYV.

The gene calls are TRBV6-5 and TRBJ1-5, with D tentatively TRBD1 (5 bases). The V end lost 7 bases, the J end lost 5 bases, and 12 bases lay between the germline ends. Germline loops: CDR1 MNHEY, CDR2 SVGAGI. The CDR3 covers 13 residues. The CDR3 reads CASTGRYDQPQHF. The CDR3, as DNA: TGTGCCAGCACAGGGAGGTACGATCAGCCCCAGCATTTT.

The rearrangement joins TRBV2 to TRBJ2-7; 8 bases are shared with TRBD1. Germline V gives CDR1 SNHLY, CDR2 FYNNEI. J gave up 2 bases and V 5 bases, and 14 bases lay outside the gene matches. This CDR3 has 17 residues. CDR3 sequence: CASSQNAGQGRAYEQYF. For the CDR3, the DNA is TGTGCCAGCAGTCAAAATGCCGGACAGGGTAGGGCCTACGAGCAGTACTTC.

V and J are TRBV7-9 and TRBJ1-1; TRBD1 aligns across 7 bases. This CDR3 region has 15 residues. Trimming took 1 base from V and 0 from J; bases not matched to a gene: 2. Germline V lookup: CDR1 SEHNR, CDR2 FQNEAQ (reference sequence). In nucleotides, the CDR3 is TGTGCCAGCAGCTTAGGACAGGGACTGAACACTGAAGCTTTCTTT. Its protein product is CASSLGQGLNTEAFF.

The rearrangement joins TRBV28 to TRBJ2-1, with a tentative D call TRBD1 (6 bases). Trimming shortened V by 2 bases and J by 9 bases, and 8 bases separated the two germline ends. The CDR3 contains 12 residues. Germline CDR1 MDHEN, CDR2 SYDVKM. This CDR3 reads CASSLGDIEQFF. The CDR3 DNA sequence: TGTGCCAGCAGTTTAGGGGACATTGAGCAGTTCTTC.

The table lists this clone with a few counts. The chain links TRBV5-1 to TRBJ1-2, with 7 bases fitting TRBD1. The CDR3 totals 15 residues. CDR1 SGHRS and CDR2 YFSETQ come from the germline V gene. V gave up 4 bases and J gave up 5 bases; unmatched junction bases: 11. The DNA of the CDR3 is TGCGCCAGCAGCCCAACAGGGGATTCTATATATGGCTACACCTTC. Amino acids: CASSPTGDSIYGYTF. The whole variable domain, filled in from reference TRBV5-1 and TRBJ1-2, reads KAGVTQTPRYLIKTRGQQVTLSCSPISGHRSVSWYQQTPGQGLQFLFEYFSETQRNKGNFPGRFSGRQFSNSRSEMNVSTLELGDSALYLCASSPTGDSIYGYTFGSGTRLTVV.

This clone turned up a few times. This CDR3 is CASAGRFNEKLFF. CDR3 nucleotides: TGTGCCAGCGCGGGCAGGTTTAATGAAAAACTGTTTTTT. This chain joins TRBV28 and TRBJ1-4, with unresolved D. The V gene's germline CDR1 is MDHEN and CDR2 SYDVKM. There are 13 residues in the CDR3. V was trimmed by 8 bases and J by 4 bases, leaving 11 bases between them.

This chain joins TRBV19 and TRBJ2-2, with no clear D. V lost 0 bases and J 3 bases, leaving 8 bases between the germline ends. The CDR3 runs 15 residues. Germline CDR1 LNHDA, CDR2 SQIVND (reference sequence). CDR3 DNA: TGTGCCAGTAGTATAGAAGTACAGTACACCGGGGAGCTGTTTTTT. Translated: CASSIEVQYTGELFF.

This clone was recorded only once. V usage is TRBV7-9 and J usage is TRBJ1-1; no clear D gene. Trimming left V 6 bases short and J 3 bases short, with 17 bases between. CDR1 is SEHNR and CDR2 is FQNEAQ in the germline V gene (reference sequence). CDR3 length: 15 residues. The CDR3 nucleotides are TGTGCCAGCAGTTCTCTGGGAGTCGGAGACACTGAAGCTTTCTTT. Residues: CASSSLGVGDTEAFF.

The table lists this clone with a few counts. This chain connects TRBV27 to TRBJ1-2; 8 positions match TRBD1. Germline CDR1 is MNHEY and CDR2 is SMNVEV (reference sequence). Trimming took 5 bases from V and 4 from J; bases not matched to a gene: 6. This CDR3 region has 14 residues. CDR3 amino acids: CASSPQDRVYGYTF. The CDR3, as DNA: TGTGCCAGCAGTCCCCAGGACAGGGTCTATGGCTACACCTTC.

The sample holds a few counts of this clone. The gene calls are TRBV5-6 and TRBJ1-3, with D perhaps matching TRBD1 (6 bases). Trimming removed 3 bases at V and 4 bases at J, with 11 bases between. From germline, CDR1 is SGHDT and CDR2 YYEEEE. This CDR3 comprises 14 residues. CDR3 DNA: TGTGCCAGCAGCTGGAGAACAGGGGGAAACACCATATATTTT. The encoded protein is CASSWRTGGNTIYF.

The chain carries TRBV5-1 and TRBJ1-4, with a possible D match to TRBD1 (6 bases). CDR3 length: 13 amino acids. Germline V gene sequence: CDR1 SGHRS, CDR2 YFSETQ. V gave up 4 bases and J gave up 3 bases, with 7 bases separating them. This CDR3 reads CASSGQPNEKLFF. The CDR3, as DNA: TGCGCCAGCAGCGGACAGCCTAATGAAAAACTGTTTTTT. The whole variable domain, filled in from reference TRBV5-1 and TRBJ1-4, reads KAGVTQTPRYLIKTRGQQVTLSCSPISGHRSVSWYQQTPGQGLQFLFEYFSETQRNKGNFPGRFSGRQFSNSRSEMNVSTLELGDSALYLCASSGQPNEKLFFGSGTQLSVL.

V usage is TRBV5-1 and J usage is TRBJ1-4; D ambiguous. The germline V gene has CDR1 SGHRS and CDR2 YFSETQ. V was shortened by 7 bases and J by 2 bases, with 18 bases between the two germline ends. The CDR3 length is 16 residues. CDR3 protein: CASGSGQTGTNEKLFF. CDR3 bases: TGCGCCAGCGGCTCTGGGCAAACGGGGACTAATGAAAAACTGTTTTTT.

V is TRBV28 and J is TRBJ2-7; D may be TRBD2 (5 bases). CDR1 and CDR2 (germline): MDHEN, SYDVKM. The CDR3 length is 15 residues. Trimming removed 6 bases at V and 2 bases at J, with 17 bases between. In DNA form, the CDR3 reads TGTGCCAGCAGATCCCACCGGGATCCCCCCTACGAGCAGTACTTC. Residues: CASRSHRDPPYEQYF.

The rearrangement joins TRBV3-1 (or the pseudogene TRBV3-2) to TRBJ2-7; tentatively, D is TRBD2 (5 bases). The CDR3 is 16 amino acids. The germline V gene has CDR1 LGHDT and CDR2 YNNKEL (reference sequence). V was trimmed by 1 base and J by 5 bases, leaving 18 bases between them. CDR3 sequence (DNA): TGTGCCAGCAGCCAAGTTCTACTAGGCGGTTTCAACGAGCAGTACTTC. Residues: CASSQVLLGGFNEQYF.

This rearrangement joins TRBV6-5 to TRBJ1-1; D perhaps matches TRBD1 (5 bases). Germline CDR1 and CDR2: MNHEY and SVGAGI. V was pared by 7 bases and J by 1 base, with 13 bases between. The CDR3 has 14 residues. Here the CDR3 reads CASTAGPANTEAFF. For the CDR3, the DNA is TGTGCCAGCACGGCAGGGCCCGCGAACACTGAAGCTTTCTTT.

This clone was counted only a few times. The chain uses TRBV27 and TRBJ2-1, with 7 nucleotides matching TRBD1. The germline CDR1 and CDR2 sequences are MNHEY and SMNVEV (reference sequence). The CDR3 has 16 residues. V lost 6 bases and J lost 8; bases outside the gene matches: 16. The DNA for the CDR3 is TGTGCCAGCAGACTGACAGGGTCCGAGGGGGACGATGAGCAGTTCTTC. Translating gives CASRLTGSEGDDEQFF.

This chain joins TRBV23-1 and TRBJ2-2; D remains ambiguous. TRBV23-1 is an ORF; its function is uncertain. V shed 8 bases and J shed 3 bases, with 4 bases lying between them. The CDR3 covers 11 residues. The CDR3 spells CASGDTGELFF. CDR3 bases: TGCGCCAGCGGAGACACCGGGGAGCTGTTTTTT.

A note on this clone: Mismatch with germline at one junction end may stem from a read error. The genes are TRBV28 and TRBJ2-3; perhaps TRBD2 as D (7 bases). The V gene's germline CDR1 is MDHEN and CDR2 SYDVKM. The CDR3 loop spans 14 amino acids. This chain's CDR3 is CARRAGARTDTQYF. CDR3 nucleotides: TGCGCACGCAGGGCGGGGGCCCGCACAGATACGCAGTATTTT.

The chain joins TRBV2 to TRBJ1-3; TRBD1 agrees at 7 bases. Per germline, CDR1 SNHLY and CDR2 FYNNEI. After removal of 6 bases from V and 0 bases from J, the junction contained 5 bases not matched to a gene. The CDR3 is 15 amino acids. CDR3 bases: TGTGCCAGCAGCCCCAGGGGGAACTCTGGAAACACCATATATTTT. Translated, it gives CASSPRGNSGNTIYF.

This chain connects TRBV19 to TRBJ1-2, with D uncertain. CDR3 length: 14 amino acids. Looked up from germline, CDR1 is LNHDA and CDR2 is SQIVND (reference sequence). The V gene lost 5 bases and the J gene lost 0 bases, with 10 bases spanning the gap. CDR3 amino acids: CASSLLRTNYGYTF. The CDR3 DNA is TGTGCCAGTAGTCTCCTACGTACTAACTATGGCTACACCTTC.